The 5 T cell receptor beta chains in this list originate from one sample, sequenced in a study of T cell responses to AZD1222 COVID-19 vaccine (dated by TCRdb to the early 2020s). The time point label, as the study defines it: baseline before first vaccination. The library came from the immunoSEQ multiplex PCR assay. In its TCRdb copy, this immuneACCESS table keeps in-frame sequences only and misses some clones. Where compared with another copy, unresolved V genes explain less than half of these, and the others have no known cause. This sample gives about 120,000 clones in total; approximately 85% of them show up just once. The leading ten clones occupy over 8% of the sample. The sequences come from peripheral blood, collected on day 0 of AZD1222 vaccination. The receptors were gathered from an adult in good health.

The chain combines TRBV7-9 with TRBJ2-1, with TRBD2 matching over 10 bases. The CDR3 extends over 15 amino acids. J was trimmed by 3 bases and V by 4 bases; bases with no gene match: 3. CDR1 is SEHNR and CDR2 is FQNEAQ in the germline V gene (reference sequence). CDR3 protein: CASSSSSGSYNEQFF. The CDR3 bases are TGTGCCAGCAGCTCTTCTAGCGGGAGCTACAATGAGCAGTTCTTC. The whole variable domain, filled in from reference TRBV7-9 and TRBJ2-1, reads DTGVSQNPRHKITKRGQNVTFRCDPISEHNRLYWYRQTLGQGPEFLTYFQNEAQLEKSRLLSDRFSAERPKGSFSTLEIQRTEQGDSAMYLCASSSSSGSYNEQFFGPGTRLTVL.

This clone was observed a handful of times. The chain carries TRBV24-1 and TRBJ2-7; TRBD2 matches 13 bases. Germline V gives CDR1 KGHDR, CDR2 SFDVKD. Trimming took 3 bases from V and 4 from J; bases not matched to a gene: 8. This CDR3 is 17 amino acids long. The CDR3 sequence is CATSDRMPGLAGYEQYF. In DNA form, the CDR3 reads TGTGCCACCAGTGATAGAATGCCGGGACTAGCGGGGTACGAGCAGTACTTC.

The chain joins TRBV24-1 to TRBJ1-5; no clear D. The CDR3 is 13 residues long. Germline V CDR1 and CDR2: KGHDR, SFDVKD. The V gene lost 6 bases and the J gene lost 5 bases, with 10 bases spanning the gap. CDR3 protein: CATSPDVYQPQHF. The CDR3 DNA reads TGTGCCACCAGTCCCGATGTATATCAGCCCCAGCATTTT.

V usage is TRBV27 and J usage is TRBJ1-4, with a tentative D call TRBD1 (5 bases). V lost 5 bases and J lost 8, with 18 bases in between. The CDR3 contains 15 residues. From germline, CDR1 is MNHEY and CDR2 SMNVEV (reference sequence). In DNA form, the CDR3 reads TGTGCCAGCAGTCAGCAGACAGTCGGTGGGGAAAAACTGTTTTTT. Its translation: CASSQQTVGGEKLFF.

This clone appeared once. V is TRBV18 and J is TRBJ2-1, with D possibly matching TRBD2 (5 bases). V gave up 6 bases and J gave up 5 bases, with 11 bases separating them. Germline loops: CDR1 KGHSH, CDR2 LQKENI. The CDR3 is 13 residues long. The CDR3 DNA reads TGTGCCAGCTCCCGGGATCGAAACAATGAGCAGTTCTTC. Its protein is CASSRDRNNEQFF.